This paragraph reports one T cell receptor (beta chain). Measured with immunoSEQ multiplex PCR; TCRdb has only the in-frame clones, and not every one. The sample carries around 250,000 clones, around nine tenths recorded once. This sample was included in a study of blood T cell repertoires in COVID-19. Input material: peripheral blood. The TCR originated in a woman between 65 and 79 years old with active or convalescent COVID-19.

CDR3 loop: CASSQGGRGEKLFF. CDR3 DNA: TGCGCCAGCAGCCAAGGAGGAAGGGGTGAAAAACTGTTTTTT. This chain joins TRBV4-3 and TRBJ1-4; D might be TRBD1 (5 bases). This CDR3 contains 14 residues. V shed 1 base and J shed 7 bases, with 10 bases lying between them. Germline CDR1 is LGHNA and CDR2 is YSLEER.